This paragraph reports one TCR beta chain. This specimen belongs to a study of blood T cell repertoires in COVID-19. On the study more broadly: The United States, Italy and Spain supplied acute and convalescent COVID-19 samples.

As originally analysed: Nucleated cell counts were estimated from reference gene primer amplification. The data were produced by immunoSEQ multiplex PCR, yet TCRdb's version contains in-frame clones alone and is incomplete. D and trimming were read from the DNA, whereas the V and J calls and clone size are those reported in that table. The repertoire includes about 270,000 clones, around 90% of them detected once, and approximately 4% sits in the top ten. The V gene's germline CDR1 is MDHEN and CDR2 SYDVKM. V lost 1 base, J lost 12 bases, and 22 bases lay in between. This CDR3 has 16 amino acids. Enrollees, roughly 18 to 95 years old, lived in approximately 25 US areas.

The TCR comes from a woman aged 30 to 39 with acute COVID-19. This sequence joins TRBV28 and TRBJ2-1, with a possible D match to TRBD1 (7 bases). The source material was PBMCs or T cells enriched from blood (not recorded which). The CDR3 spells CASSLSPGGGPGGQFF. The CDR3, as DNA: TGTGCCAGCAGTTTATCCCCAGGGGGAGGTCCAGGGGGGCAGTTCTTC. The entire variable domain, with the rest obtained from reference TRBV28 and TRBJ2-1, is as follows: DVKVTQSSRYLVKRTGEKVFLECVQDMDHENMFWYRQDPGLGLRLIYFSYDVKMKEKGDIPEGYSVSREKKERFSLILESASTNQTSMYLCASSLSPGGGPGGQFFGPGTRLTVL.